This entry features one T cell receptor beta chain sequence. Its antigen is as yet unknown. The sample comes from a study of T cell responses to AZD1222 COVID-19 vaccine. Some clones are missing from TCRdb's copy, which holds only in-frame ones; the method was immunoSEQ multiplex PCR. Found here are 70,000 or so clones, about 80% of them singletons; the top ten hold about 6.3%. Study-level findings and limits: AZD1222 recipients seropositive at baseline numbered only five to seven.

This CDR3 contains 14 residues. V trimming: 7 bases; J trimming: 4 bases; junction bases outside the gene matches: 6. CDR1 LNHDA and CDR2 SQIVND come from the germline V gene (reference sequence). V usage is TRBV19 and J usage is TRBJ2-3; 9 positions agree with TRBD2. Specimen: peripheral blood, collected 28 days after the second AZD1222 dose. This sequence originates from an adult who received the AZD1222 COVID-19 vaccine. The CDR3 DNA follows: TGTGCCAGTAAATCGCCTAGCGGGGCAGATACGCAGTATTTT. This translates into CASKSPSGADTQYF.